Presented here are 27 T cell receptor beta chains from one specimen sequenced in a study of blood T cell repertoires in COVID-19. Profiled with immunoSEQ multiplex PCR; TCRdb holds only in-frame clones, not every one. Among some 190,000 clones listed, more than 65% were seen once. Sequencing was performed on peripheral blood. The receptors come from a woman aged 80 or older with active or convalescent COVID-19.

CDR3 DNA: TGTGCCAGCAGTGACAGGGGGCGAAGACAGCCCCAGCATTTT. Encoded protein: CASSDRGRRQPQHF. The chain links TRBV2 to TRBJ1-5; TRBD1 matches at 8 bases. Germline V gives CDR1 SNHLY, CDR2 FYNNEI. CDR3 size: 14 residues. After removal of 3 bases from V and 7 bases from J, the junction contained 5 bases not matched to a gene.

CDR3 sequence: CASTLTSYTDTQYF. The CDR3 DNA follows: TGTGCCAGCACCTTGACTAGTTACACAGATACGCAGTATTTT. V gene TRBV6-5 combines with J gene TRBJ2-3; possible D gene TRBD2, 6 bases. Germline V gives CDR1 MNHEY, CDR2 SVGAGI. The CDR3 extends over 14 amino acids. The V and J ends lost 7 bases and 2 bases respectively, with 13 bases between them.

The chain couples TRBV9 to TRBJ2-3, with 13 bases fitting TRBD2. The CDR3 spans 18 residues. Germline loops: CDR1 SGDLS, CDR2 YYNGEE. The V segment lost 0 bases and the J segment 4 bases; nucleotides outside the gene matches: 8. The CDR3 region is CASSVGTSGRAGSDTQYF. The CDR3 DNA is TGTGCCAGCAGCGTAGGTACTAGCGGGAGGGCCGGGTCAGATACGCAGTATTTT.

This chain links TRBV6-5 with TRBJ1-2; D may be TRBD1 (6 bases). V was trimmed by 4 bases and J by 3 bases, leaving 12 bases between them. The germline CDR1 and CDR2 sequences are MNHEY and SVGAGI. The CDR3 sequence is 14 residues long. The CDR3 protein is CASSSDRGDYGYTF. The CDR3 coding sequence is TGTGCCAGCAGTTCGGACAGAGGGGACTATGGCTACACCTTC.

The chain recombines TRBV19 with TRBJ1-2; 7 bases are a match to TRBD1. Germline V CDR1 and CDR2: LNHDA, SQIVND (reference sequence). The V and J ends lost 2 bases and 8 bases, in that order; junction bases with no gene match: 11. The CDR3 contains 15 residues. The CDR3, as DNA: TGTGCCAGTAGTATATATACAGGGGAGATCTTCGGCTACACCTTC. Its translation is CASSIYTGEIFGYTF.

The chain recombines TRBV3-1 (or the pseudogene TRBV3-2) with TRBJ1-5; D is ambiguous. There are 13 residues in the CDR3. Trimming shortened V by 1 base and J by 9 bases, and 10 bases separated the two germline ends. Germline assignment: CDR1 LGHDT and CDR2 YNNKEL (reference sequence). The CDR3 sequence is CASSQGGSRPQHF. CDR3 DNA sequence: TGTGCCAGCAGCCAAGGAGGGTCTAGGCCCCAGCATTTT.

This chain connects TRBV29-1 to TRBJ2-7; D not resolved. V was cut by 4 bases and J by 3 bases, with 10 bases left in between. The V gene's germline CDR1 is SQVTM and CDR2 ANQGSEA. There are 12 residues in the CDR3. CDR3 amino acids: CSVASASYEQYF. The CDR3 DNA reads as TGCAGCGTTGCCTCCGCTAGCTACGAGCAGTACTTC.

This chain connects TRBV7-3 to TRBJ2-1; D ambiguous. The CDR3 sequence is 16 residues long. Per germline, CDR1 SGHTA and CDR2 FQGTGA. V lost 6 bases and J 0 bases, leaving 15 bases between the germline ends. CDR3 DNA: TGTGCCAGCAGGTCCCTAGGCGGTCGCTCCTACAATGAGCAGTTCTTC. Its protein is CASRSLGGRSYNEQFF.

The CDR3 here is CASSIRQTLGQYGLRGSGANVLTF. DNA for the CDR3: TGTGCCAGTAGTATACGACAGACCCTGGGACAGTACGGTCTAAGGGGCTCTGGGGCCAACGTCCTGACTTTC. This chain uses TRBV19 with TRBJ2-6, with 7 bases fitting TRBD1. The V gene end was trimmed by 2 bases and the J gene end by 0 bases; junction bases not matched to a gene: 25. CDR1 and CDR2 (germline): LNHDA, SQIVND (reference sequence). The CDR3 totals 24 residues.

V gene TRBV3-1 (or the pseudogene TRBV3-2) combines with J gene TRBJ1-2; a possible D gene is TRBD1 (5 bases). Trimming left V 0 bases short and J 10 bases short, with 27 bases between. The germline V gene encodes CDR1 LGHDT and CDR2 YNNKEL (reference sequence). This CDR3 has 18 amino acids. The CDR3 DNA sequence: TGTGCCAGCAGCCAAGAAGGTCAGGGCGTCCGTTCCCTGGGATTCTACACCTTC. Protein: CASSQEGQGVRSLGFYTF.

The V gene is TRBV19, the J gene TRBJ1-5; 7 bases align to TRBD1. V trimming: 5 bases; J trimming: 0 bases; junction bases outside the gene matches: 10. The CDR3 extends over 17 amino acids. Germline CDR1 and CDR2: LNHDA and SQIVND (reference sequence). The CDR3 region is CASSWEQGSYSNQPQHF. The DNA of the CDR3 is TGTGCCAGTAGTTGGGAACAGGGGAGTTATAGCAATCAGCCCCAGCATTTT.

The CDR3, as DNA: TGCGCCAGCAGCTTGGGGGCCGCCGATTCACCCCTCCACTTT. Its protein product is CASSLGAADSPLHF. The chain combines TRBV5-1 with TRBJ1-6; D unresolved. The germline V gene encodes CDR1 SGHRS and CDR2 YFSETQ. V shed 0 bases and J shed 8 bases, with 9 bases lying between them. This CDR3 is 14 amino acids long.

The chain recombines TRBV5-1 with TRBJ2-2, with 7 bases fitting TRBD2. V lost 3 bases, J lost 2 bases, and 10 bases stayed unmatched. Germline V lookup: CDR1 SGHRS, CDR2 YFSETQ. CDR3 size: 17 residues. The chain's CDR3 is CASSSRLAGLNTGELFF. Written as DNA, the CDR3 is TGCGCCAGCAGCTCCCGACTAGCTGGACTCAACACCGGGGAGCTGTTTTTT.

The V gene is TRBV25-1, the J gene TRBJ2-3; 13 bases line up with TRBD2. The V gene end was trimmed by 3 bases and the J gene end by 2 bases; junction bases not matched to a gene: 5. The CDR3 is made up of 17 amino acids. CDR1 is MGHDK and CDR2 is SYGVNS in the germline V gene. CDR3 sequence (DNA): TGTGCCAGCAGTGATATGACTAGCGGGGGGTCCACAGATACGCAGTATTTT. This encodes CASSDMTSGGSTDTQYF. The full variable domain, completed using reference TRBV25-1 and TRBJ2-3, is EADIYQTPRYLVIGTGKKITLECSQTMGHDKMYWYQQDPGMELHLIHYSYGVNSTEKGDLSSESTVSRIRTEHFPLTLESARPSHTSQYLCASSDMTSGGSTDTQYFGPGTRLTVL.

This sequence joins TRBV6-1 and TRBJ2-3; D not certain. CDR1 and CDR2 from the germline V gene are MNHNS and SASEGT. V gave up 3 bases and J gave up 2 bases, with 12 bases separating them. The CDR3 extends over 15 amino acids. CDR3 DNA sequence: TGTGCCAGCAGTGATTTGGCGGTAAACACAGATACGCAGTATTTT. This sequence encodes CASSDLAVNTDTQYF.

The chain uses TRBV9 and TRBJ2-3; possibly TRBD1 for D (6 bases). Germline V gives CDR1 SGDLS, CDR2 YYNGEE. The ends were cut back, 0 bases at V and 2 bases at J, with 16 bases in the middle. CDR3 length: 17 amino acids. The CDR3 sequence is CASSVAQGPPHTDTQYF. CDR3 coding DNA: TGTGCCAGCAGCGTAGCCCAGGGGCCCCCGCACACAGATACGCAGTATTTT.

The table lists this clone with a few counts. The rearrangement uses TRBV7-9 and TRBJ1-4; a weak D match, TRBD1 (5 bases). The CDR3 spans 13 residues. V was clipped by 0 bases and J by 8 bases, with 7 bases between them. From germline, CDR1 is SEHNR and CDR2 FQNEAQ (reference sequence). CDR3 nucleotides: TGTGCCAGCAGCTTAGCGTCAGGGGAAAAACTGTTTTTT. This codes for CASSLASGEKLFF. Variable domain in full (rest from reference TRBV7-9 and TRBJ1-4): DTGVSQNPRHKITKRGQNVTFRCDPISEHNRLYWYRQTLGQGPEFLTYFQNEAQLEKSRLLSDRFSAERPKGSFSTLEIQRTEQGDSAMYLCASSLASGEKLFFGSGTQLSVL.

V gene TRBV5-4 combines with J gene TRBJ2-1; D not resolved. The germline V and J ends were trimmed by 4 bases and 8 bases, with 13 bases remaining between them. This CDR3 is 13 amino acids long. Germline CDR1 is SGHNT and CDR2 is YYREEE (reference sequence). As DNA, the CDR3 is TGTGCCAGCAGCCTGACCAACCAGGATGAGCAGTTCTTC. Translated: CASSLTNQDEQFF.

Written as DNA, the CDR3 is TGTGCCACCAGTGAAACAGGGTTTCAGCCCCAGCATTTT. Its translation: CATSETGFQPQHF. This chain links TRBV24-1 with TRBJ1-5, with TRBD1 as a possible D gene (6 bases). The CDR3 totals 13 residues. Looked up from germline, CDR1 is KGHDR and CDR2 is SFDVKD. Between the trimmed V and J ends, which lost 4 bases and 6 bases, there was a span of 9 bases.

The chain combines TRBV5-4 with TRBJ1-2; D unresolved. CDR3 length equals 13 residues. The V gene's germline CDR1 is SGHNT and CDR2 YYREEE (reference sequence). The V gene lost 0 bases and the J gene lost 1 base, with 4 bases spanning the gap. The CDR3, as DNA: TGTGCCAGCAGCTTGGACGGTAACTATGGCTACACCTTC. Translation: CASSLDGNYGYTF.

This rearrangement joins TRBV27 to TRBJ1-6; 7 nucleotides match TRBD1. V was pared by 3 bases and J by 0 bases, with 8 bases of the junction left unmatched. Germline CDR1 reads MNHEY; CDR2 reads SMNVEV (reference sequence). The CDR3 length is 18 residues. CDR3 amino acids: CASSFRRAGGSYNSPLHF. The CDR3, as DNA: TGTGCCAGCAGTTTCAGGCGGGCAGGGGGCTCCTATAATTCACCCCTCCACTTT.

The rearrangement uses TRBV5-1 and TRBJ2-3, with TRBD2 matching over 14 bases. There are 19 residues in the CDR3. Per germline, CDR1 SGHRS and CDR2 YFSETQ. V was clipped by 2 bases and J by 4 bases; unmatched bases: 12. DNA for the CDR3: TGCGCCAGCAGCTTCTCGGGGACTAGCGGGAGCGTGGTGGCAGATACGCAGTATTTT. Protein: CASSFSGTSGSVVADTQYF. Together with reference TRBV5-1 and TRBJ2-3, the CDR3 gives the full variable domain: KAGVTQTPRYLIKTRGQQVTLSCSPISGHRSVSWYQQTPGQGLQFLFEYFSETQRNKGNFPGRFSGRQFSNSRSEMNVSTLELGDSALYLCASSFSGTSGSVVADTQYFGPGTRLTVL.

This sequence joins TRBV27 and TRBJ2-1, with D perhaps matching TRBD2 (6 bases). Germline-derived CDR1 and CDR2 are MNHEY and SMNVEV (reference sequence). V was cut by 2 bases and J by 8 bases, with 16 bases left in between. The length of the CDR3 is 15 residues. The CDR3 nucleotides read TGTGCCAGCAGTTTACTGGGTACCGGGAGTGATGAGCAGTTCTTC. Translating it yields CASSLLGTGSDEQFF.

The rearrangement joins TRBV6-1 to TRBJ2-5, with D possibly TRBD2 on 6 matching bases. The germline V gene has CDR1 MNHNS and CDR2 SASEGT. The CDR3 is made up of 16 amino acids. V dropped 3 bases and J dropped 5 bases, with 19 bases sitting between them. CDR3 region: CASSDMEGFFKETQYF. In nucleotides, the CDR3 is TGTGCCAGCAGTGATATGGAGGGTTTCTTTAAGGAGACCCAGTACTTC.

The chain recombines TRBV28 with TRBJ1-2, with D hard to call. The CDR3 runs 14 residues. The V gene's germline CDR1 is MDHEN and CDR2 SYDVKM. Deletions cut 5 bases from V and 2 bases from J, with 12 bases between. This CDR3 reads CASSGPVANYGYTF. CDR3 bases: TGTGCCAGCAGTGGGCCAGTTGCAAACTATGGCTACACCTTC.

The rearrangement links TRBV5-1 to TRBJ2-1; 8 bases are a match to TRBD1. The CDR3 contains 16 residues. Germline V CDR1 and CDR2: SGHRS, YFSETQ. V lost 1 base to trimming and J lost 1 base; unmatched junction nucleotides: 4. CDR3 nucleotides: TGCGCCAGCAGCTTGAGAACAGGGGGTTCCTACAATGAGCAGTTCTTC. Translated, it gives CASSLRTGGSYNEQFF.

This chain links TRBV18 with TRBJ2-3; D possibly corresponds to TRBD1 (6 bases). This CDR3 is 16 amino acids long. CDR1 is KGHSH, CDR2 LQKENI, per germline. V lost 2 bases, J lost 3 bases, and 15 bases lay in between. The CDR3 nucleotides are TGTGCCAGCTCACCAAGCAACAGGGCATTTACAGATACGCAGTATTTT. Residues: CASSPSNRAFTDTQYF.